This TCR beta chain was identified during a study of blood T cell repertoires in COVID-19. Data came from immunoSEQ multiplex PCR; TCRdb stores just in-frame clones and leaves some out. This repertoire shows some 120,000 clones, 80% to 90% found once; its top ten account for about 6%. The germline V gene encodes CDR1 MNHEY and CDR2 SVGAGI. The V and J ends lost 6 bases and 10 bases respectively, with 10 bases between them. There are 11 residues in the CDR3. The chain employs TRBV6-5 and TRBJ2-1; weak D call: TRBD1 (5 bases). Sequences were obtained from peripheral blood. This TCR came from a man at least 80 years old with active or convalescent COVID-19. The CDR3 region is CASREKGEQFF. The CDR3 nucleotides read TGTGCCAGCAGGGAGAAGGGGGAGCAGTTCTTC.